Each of the 10 T cell receptor beta chains below was sequenced from the same sample in a study of T-cell reconstitution after alpha-beta-depleted transplantation in children. A TCRbeta library incorporating unique molecular identifiers was prepared. TCRdb re-called the PCR reads with MiXCR, one entry per CDR3 protein. The table shows over 200,000 distinct CDR3 sequences, with about 9.2% occurring only once. Sequenced material: PBMCs from the stem cell graft donor, taken from the stem cell graft. Source of these receptors: a human donor who donated a stem cell graft to a child with acute lymphoblastic leukemia.

V usage is TRBV6-4 and J usage is TRBJ2-1, with 13 bases that match TRBD2. The CDR3 is made up of 16 amino acids. J gave up 9 bases and V 6 bases, and 11 bases lay outside the gene matches. Germline lookup yields CDR1 MRHNA and CDR2 SNTAGT. CDR3 protein: CASSAQLAGGLGEQFF. The CDR3 DNA is TGTGCCAGCAGCGCCCAACTAGCGGGGGGGCTCGGTGAGCAGTTCTTC.

V gene TRBV12-3 or TRBV12-4 combines with J gene TRBJ1-1; the D gene is possibly TRBD1 (5 bases). V was pared by 6 bases and J by 4 bases, with 12 bases between. The CDR3 spans 13 residues. The DNA of the CDR3 is TGTGCCAGCAGGCCCCCGGGGGGCACTGAAGCTTTCTTT. Amino acids: CASRPPGGTEAFF.

This chain links TRBV20-1 with TRBJ2-1, with no clear D. V shed 4 bases and J shed 6 bases, with 10 bases lying between them. CDR3 size: 12 residues. Per the germline V gene, CDR1 is DFQATT and CDR2 is SNEGSKA (reference sequence). CDR3 bases: TGCAGTGCTAAGCCGCTGGGCAATGAGCAGTTCTTC. It specifies CSAKPLGNEQFF.

This clonotype showed up many times. CDR3 coding DNA: TGTGCCAGCAGCTTCCGACAGGGCGGAGAGACCCAGTACTTC. It yields the protein CASSFRQGGETQYF. This chain joins TRBV5-6 and TRBJ2-5; 7 bases are shared with TRBD1. CDR3 length: 14 amino acids. Germline values: CDR1 SGHDT, CDR2 YYEEEE. J lost 4 bases, V lost 2 bases, and 5 bases had no gene match.

This clonotype was seen repeatedly, ten times or more. The V call is TRBV20-1, the J call TRBJ2-7, with 8 bases matching TRBD2. The length of the CDR3 is 12 residues. Per germline, CDR1 DFQATT and CDR2 SNEGSKA (reference sequence). The CDR3 nucleotides are TGCAGAGTAGCGGGGCCAAGCTACGAGCAGTACTTC. Its protein is CRVAGPSYEQYF.

Turning to this clonotype: This may stem from a read error, because a much larger clone lies one nucleotide away. The chain recombines TRBV5-5 with TRBJ2-7; D may be TRBD2 (6 bases). The germline V gene encodes CDR1 SGHKS and CDR2 YYEKEE (reference sequence). The V end was cut by 0 bases, the J end by 6 bases, with 7 bases between. This CDR3 has 12 residues. The CDR3, as DNA: TGTGCCAGCAGCTTGGCCGGGGGCGAGCAGTACTTC. Protein sequence: CASSLAGGEQYF.

This clonotype was counted many times. The J gene is TRBJ1-1, the V gene TRBV3-1; D remains ambiguous. V was clipped by 2 bases and J by 7 bases, with 5 bases between them. This CDR3 has 11 residues. Germline assignment: CDR1 LGHDT and CDR2 YNNKEL (reference sequence). The CDR3 sequence: CASSQQSEAFF. The CDR3 nucleotides are TGTGCCAGCAGCCAACAGAGTGAAGCTTTCTTT.

The genes are TRBV14 and TRBJ1-3; 9 bases line up with TRBD1. Trimming took 4 bases from V and 2 from J; bases not matched to a gene: 6. Germline V lookup: CDR1 SGHDN, CDR2 FVKESK. The CDR3 contains 16 residues. CDR3 in amino acids: CASSLRDRVTGNTIYF. For the CDR3, the DNA is TGTGCCAGCAGCCTCCGGGACAGGGTCACTGGAAACACCATATATTTT.

The V gene is TRBV19, the J gene TRBJ2-5; D is ambiguous. The ends were cut back, 6 bases at V and 5 bases at J, with 16 bases in the middle. Germline CDR1 and CDR2: LNHDA and SQIVND (reference sequence). The CDR3 consists of 14 residues. The CDR3, as DNA: TGTGCCAGTAGCTACGGACCTTCCCGGGAGACCCAGTACTTC. Protein: CASSYGPSRETQYF.

This clonotype was seen many times. The V call is TRBV10-3, the J call TRBJ2-7; no reliable D call. Germline-derived CDR1 and CDR2 are ENHRY and SYGVKD. V was pared by 4 bases and J by 0 bases, with 4 bases between. This CDR3 region has 12 residues. The CDR3, as DNA: TGTGCCATCAGTGCGGTCTCCTACGAGCAGTACTTC. It is translated as CAISAVSYEQYF.